A single sample is the source of the 27 T cell receptor beta chains below, sequenced in a study of T cells after yellow fever vaccination. TCRdb fed the 5' RACE reads into MiXCR, producing one record per CDR3 protein. Counted here are some 340,000 distinct CDR3 sequences, about 4% occurring once; the ten biggest clones make up approximately 23%. The sample here was PBMCs, taken 5 days after the yellow fever booster vaccination. The receptors shown here come from a young man who received the YFV17D yellow fever vaccine.

This clonotype was seen ten or more times. V and J are TRBV7-2 and TRBJ2-1; D is unclear. Trimming pared 5 bases from V and 8 bases from J, leaving 19 bases between. This CDR3 is built from 15 residues. Germline V gene lookup returns CDR1 SGHTA and CDR2 FQGNSA. CDR3 protein: CASSARFNSVHEQFF. CDR3 bases: TGTGCCAGCAGCGCTAGATTTAATTCGGTCCATGAGCAGTTCTTC.

As to this clonotype: Since a much larger clone is just one base distant, this may be a read error. The chain links TRBV12-3 or TRBV12-4 to TRBJ1-1; D call uncertain. This CDR3 is built from 13 residues. CDR3 residues: CASRPTTNTEPFF. CDR3 nucleotide sequence: TGTGCCAGCAGGCCCACAACGAACACTGAACCTTTCTTT.

This clonotype was found many times. The V call is TRBV12-3 or TRBV12-4, the J call TRBJ1-2, with D unresolved. The CDR3 consists of 13 residues. V was shortened by 7 bases and J by 8 bases, with 17 bases between the two germline ends. CDR3 loop: CASTPLGLGGYTF. The CDR3 DNA reads TGTGCCAGCACCCCCCTCGGTTTGGGGGGCTACACCTTC.

This clonotype was seen only a few times. DNA for the CDR3: TGTGCCAGCAGCTTAGGGGGCGGGACAGAGGGCCAAGAGACCCAGTACTTC. It codes for CASSLGGGTEGQETQYF. The chain recombines TRBV7-2 with TRBJ2-5; weak D call: TRBD1 (7 bases). Germline V gene sequence: CDR1 SGHTA, CDR2 FQGNSA. Between the trimmed V and J ends, which lost 1 base and 1 base, there was a span of 16 bases. The CDR3 totals 17 residues.

This clonotype was observed many times. CDR3: CASSFGRGRYEQYF. The CDR3 nucleotides are TGTGCCAGCAGCTTTGGCAGGGGGAGGTACGAGCAGTACTTC. This chain links TRBV5-4 with TRBJ2-7; D is possibly TRBD1 (7 bases). The CDR3 runs to 14 residues. Trimming stripped 2 bases from V and 4 bases from J, with 13 bases between. CDR1 is SGHNT, CDR2 YYREEE, per germline (reference sequence).

This clonotype was counted many times. The chain couples TRBV6-6 to TRBJ2-5; D is undetermined. The length of the CDR3 is 14 residues. Trimming pared 4 bases from V and 3 bases from J, leaving 12 bases between. CDR1 MNHNY and CDR2 SVGAGI come from the germline V gene (reference sequence). CDR3 sequence: CASSLRTIKETQYF. The DNA of the CDR3 is TGTGCCAGCAGTTTGAGGACGATCAAAGAGACCCAGTACTTC.

The chain is built from TRBV4-1 and TRBJ1-2, with D possibly TRBD1 on 5 matching bases. The ends were cut back, 1 base at V and 4 bases at J, with 13 bases in the middle. CDR1 and CDR2 (germline): MGHRA, YSYEKL. The CDR3 sequence is 15 residues long. CDR3 in amino acids: CASSQAQAPLYGYTF. The CDR3 DNA is TGCGCCAGCAGCCAAGCACAGGCCCCCCTCTATGGCTACACCTTC.

J is TRBJ2-1 and V is TRBV6-2 or TRBV6-3, with D perhaps given as TRBD1 or TRBD2 (6 bases each). The CDR3 length is 15 residues. Trimming left V 2 bases short and J 8 bases short, with 16 bases between. Germline loops: CDR1 MNHEY, CDR2 SVGEGT. CDR3 protein: CASSYQGRYWDEQFF. CDR3 nucleotides: TGTGCCAGCAGTTACCAGGGGAGGTATTGGGATGAGCAGTTCTTC.

This clonotype was counted at least ten times. CDR3 bases: TGTGCCAGCAGCTGGACGCTTACGAACACCGGGGAGCTGTTTTTT. As protein: CASSWTLTNTGELFF. V is TRBV7-2 and J is TRBJ2-2; no definite D call. V was trimmed by 4 bases and J by 0 bases, leaving 9 bases between them. From germline, CDR1 is SGHTA and CDR2 FQGNSA. The CDR3 has 15 amino acids.

This clonotype showed up just a few times. The chain is built from TRBV7-2 and TRBJ2-2, with D unclear. The ends were cut back, 5 bases at V and 4 bases at J, with 11 bases in the middle. Per the germline V gene, CDR1 is SGHTA and CDR2 is FQGNSA. This CDR3 comprises 14 residues. The DNA of the CDR3 is TGTGCCAGCAGCCACGCTAGGAGCACCGGGGAGCTGTTTTTT. This encodes CASSHARSTGELFF.

The V call is TRBV6-5, the J call TRBJ2-5, with 8 nucleotides matching TRBD2. Per the germline V gene, CDR1 is MNHEY and CDR2 is SVGAGI. V lost 2 bases to trimming and J lost 9 bases; unmatched junction nucleotides: 11. CDR3 length: 15 residues. The CDR3 DNA is TGTGCCAGCAGTTACCCCGGACTAGCCGGGACGGCCCAGTACTTC. Translating it yields CASSYPGLAGTAQYF.

This clonotype showed up many times. The rearrangement joins TRBV9 to TRBJ2-2; 7 bases fit TRBD2. The CDR3 sequence is 15 residues long. Germline V CDR1 and CDR2: SGDLS, YYNGEE. After removal of 3 bases from V and 8 bases from J, the junction contained 10 bases not matched to a gene. The CDR3 sequence is CASSAGDYVGGELFF. DNA for the CDR3: TGTGCCAGCAGCGCCGGGGACTACGTCGGGGGGGAGCTGTTTTTT.

This clonotype was counted between two and nine times. The chain joins TRBV7-6 to TRBJ2-3; 9 bases line up with TRBD2. CDR3 length: 18 residues. After removal of 2 bases from V and 0 bases from J, the junction contained 9 bases not matched to a gene. The germline V gene has CDR1 SGHVS and CDR2 FNYEAQ. The CDR3 protein is CASSLFPSGTSSTDTQYF. CDR3 DNA sequence: TGTGCCAGCAGCTTATTTCCTAGCGGGACGTCAAGCACAGATACGCAGTATTTT.

The table lists this clonotype with a few counts. The genes are TRBV12-3 or TRBV12-4 and TRBJ2-1; D remains ambiguous. The CDR3 runs 15 residues. The germline V and J ends were trimmed by 5 bases and 4 bases, with 15 bases remaining between them. CDR3 region: CASSVGQPPYNEQFF. As DNA, the CDR3 is TGTGCCAGCAGTGTTGGCCAGCCCCCATACAATGAGCAGTTCTTC.

The J gene is TRBJ2-5, the V gene TRBV12-3 or TRBV12-4; TRBD1 matches 7 bases. The CDR3 extends over 12 amino acids. V lost 6 bases, J lost 6 bases, and 4 bases stayed unmatched. The CDR3 sequence: CASSDREKTQYF. The CDR3 bases are TGTGCCAGCAGCGACAGGGAAAAGACCCAGTACTTC.

In its sample, this clonotype was seen many times. The chain carries TRBV6-2 or TRBV6-3 and TRBJ1-1; D call uncertain. Germline CDR1 reads MNHEY; CDR2 reads SVGEGT. The CDR3 spans 15 residues. V lost 2 bases and J 5 bases, leaving 15 bases between the germline ends. CDR3 DNA sequence: TGTGCCAGCAGTTACACCCTGGACGGATCGACTGAAGCTTTCTTT. Residues: CASSYTLDGSTEAFF.

This clonotype was observed at least ten times. This sequence joins TRBV7-9 and TRBJ2-5; 8 nucleotides agree with TRBD1. V trimming: 3 bases; J trimming: 5 bases; junction bases outside the gene matches: 5. The CDR3 totals 14 residues. The germline gives CDR1 SEHNR, CDR2 FQNEAQ (reference sequence). The CDR3 sequence: CASSFAGGDETQYF. Here the CDR3 DNA reads TGTGCCAGCAGCTTCGCAGGGGGCGACGAGACCCAGTACTTC.

CDR3 sequence reads: CASRALTGFSSEQYV. CDR3 sequence (DNA): TGTGCCAGCAGGGCATTGACAGGGTTTAGCAGCGAGCAGTACGTC. V and J are TRBV6-6 and TRBJ2-7; 7 bases align to TRBD1. CDR3 length equals 15 residues. CDR1 and CDR2 (germline): MNHNY, SVGAGI (reference sequence). V trimming: 6 bases; J trimming: 6 bases; junction bases outside the gene matches: 14.

This clonotype came up a few times. This chain joins TRBV20-1 and TRBJ2-1; D is tentatively TRBD1 or TRBD2 (5 bases each). V lost 5 bases, J lost 6 bases, and 14 bases lay in between. The CDR3 is made up of 13 amino acids. From germline, CDR1 is DFQATT and CDR2 SNEGSKA (reference sequence). The CDR3 region is CSALGRSSNEQFF. CDR3 nucleotide sequence: TGCAGTGCTTTGGGACGGTCGTCCAATGAGCAGTTCTTC.

This clonotype was detected only a few times. The V call is TRBV4-3, the J call TRBJ1-1; D remains ambiguous. Germline V CDR1 and CDR2: LGHNA, YSLEER. The CDR3 runs to 11 residues. V lost 7 bases and J 4 bases, leaving 7 bases between the germline ends. The CDR3 DNA follows: TGCGCCAGCACATCCGGCACTGAAGCTTTCTTT. This codes for CASTSGTEAFF.

This clonotype appeared a few times. The gene calls are TRBV20-1 and TRBJ2-1, with 10 bases that match TRBD2. V was pared by 2 bases and J by 5 bases, with 9 bases of the junction left unmatched. The CDR3 sequence is 16 residues long. Germline V gene sequence: CDR1 DFQATT, CDR2 SNEGSKA (reference sequence). The CDR3 DNA reads as TGCAGTGCTAGACCTGCTAGCGGGGGTGGGGACAATGAGCAGTTCTTC. Translation: CSARPASGGGDNEQFF.

This clonotype was picked up many times. The chain has TRBV6-5 and TRBJ1-6, with D tentatively TRBD1 (5 bases). V was pared by 2 bases and J by 9 bases, with 8 bases between. Germline CDR1 is MNHEY and CDR2 is SVGAGI. CDR3 length: 13 amino acids. In DNA form, the CDR3 reads TGTGCCAGCAGTTACGGTGGGACTTCACCCCTCCACTTT. Amino acids: CASSYGGTSPLHF.

This clonotype has a handful of counts. The conserved final phenylalanine or tryptophan is absent from the CDR3, which likely points to a read error. The rearrangement joins TRBV5-1 to TRBJ2-7, with D possibly TRBD1 on 5 matching bases. The CDR3 spans 16 residues. Looked up from germline, CDR1 is SGHRS and CDR2 is YFSETQ. The V end lost 0 bases, the J end lost 2 bases, and 15 bases lay between the germline ends. The CDR3 is CASSLVATDETYEQYL. The CDR3 region has the DNA TGCGCCAGCAGCTTGGTCGCGACAGACGAAACCTACGAGCAGTACCTC.

This clonotype was found many times. Here the CDR3 DNA reads TGTGCCAGCAGCCTTACCGGGACTGCGAACACTGAAGCTTTCTTT. This codes for CASSLTGTANTEAFF. The V gene is TRBV7-2, the J gene TRBJ1-1; tentative D call: TRBD1 (5 bases). This CDR3 is 15 amino acids long. Trimming removed 5 bases at V and 1 base at J, with 14 bases between. Per germline, CDR1 SGHTA and CDR2 FQGNSA.

A few counts support this clonotype. This chain links TRBV19 with TRBJ1-1; the match to TRBD1 covers 7 bases. The trim removed 5 bases at V and 5 bases at J, leaving 8 bases unmatched. The V gene's germline CDR1 is LNHDA and CDR2 SQIVND (reference sequence). The CDR3 is made up of 14 amino acids. DNA for the CDR3: TGTGCCAGTAGTCCACAGGGGATTAGGACTGAAGCTTTCTTT. It codes for CASSPQGIRTEAFF. Full variable domain (missing parts from reference TRBV19 and TRBJ1-1): DGGITQSPKYLFRKEGQNVTLSCEQNLNHDAMYWYRQDPGQGLRLIYYSQIVNDFQKGDIAEGYSVSREKKESFPLTVTSAQKNPTAFYLCASSPQGIRTEAFFGQGTRLTVV.

Many counts were recorded for this clonotype. The chain employs TRBV20-1 and TRBJ1-2, with D unresolved. This CDR3 comprises 11 residues. Germline V gene lookup returns CDR1 DFQATT and CDR2 SNEGSKA (reference sequence). Trimming took off 5 bases at V and 2 bases at J, with 6 bases between the two ends. CDR3 DNA sequence: TGCAGTGCTGCCCAAAACTATGGCTACACCTTC. This sequence encodes CSAAQNYGYTF.

This clonotype was seen more than once but under ten times. This chain connects TRBV5-8 to TRBJ1-5, with D tentatively TRBD1 (6 bases). The CDR3 covers 14 residues. V was clipped by 2 bases and J by 3 bases, with 9 bases between them. Germline V lookup: CDR1 SGHTS, CDR2 YDEGEE. The DNA for the CDR3 is TGTGCCAGCAGCTTTCAGGGGTTCAATCAGCCCCAGCATTTT. Its translation: CASSFQGFNQPQHF.